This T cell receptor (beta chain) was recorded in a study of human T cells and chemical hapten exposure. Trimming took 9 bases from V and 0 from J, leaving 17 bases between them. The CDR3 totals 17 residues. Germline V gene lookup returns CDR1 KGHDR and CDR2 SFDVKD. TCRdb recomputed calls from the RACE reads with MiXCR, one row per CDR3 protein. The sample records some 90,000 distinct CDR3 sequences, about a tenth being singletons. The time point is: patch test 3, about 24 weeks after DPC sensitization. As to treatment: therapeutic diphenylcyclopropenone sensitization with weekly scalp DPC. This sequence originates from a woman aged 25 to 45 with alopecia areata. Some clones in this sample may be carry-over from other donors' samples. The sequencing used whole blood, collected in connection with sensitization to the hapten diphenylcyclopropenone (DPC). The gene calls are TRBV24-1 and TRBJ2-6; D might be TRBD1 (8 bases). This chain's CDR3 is CATSAGTGDSGANVLTF. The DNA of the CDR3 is TGTGCCACCTCAGCGGGGACAGGTGACTCTGGGGCCAACGTCCTGACTTTC.